The next 25 T cell receptor beta chains were all read from a single sample in a study of shared clonotypes between healthy human individuals (TCRdb year 2020). Library preparation was by the immunoSEQ multiplex PCR assay. Here the immuneACCESS table is served through TCRdb, limited to in-frame sequences with V and J called. Missing clones are a known gap in these copies; in checked studies unresolved V genes cover under half, and the rest lacks a known reason. This sample holds around 99,000 clones; 60% to 70% were observed only once. Of the sample, about 50% is held by the ten largest clones. Sample: memory CD8+ T cells sorted from blood. This sample's cell subset or site label indicates: CD45RO+ cells pooled with CCR7-negative TemRA cells. These receptor sequences come from a man aged 30-40 years in good health.

This clone appeared once. The V call is TRBV21-1, the J call TRBJ1-5. TRBV21-1 is a pseudogene. The CDR3 is 16 amino acids. CDR3 protein: CASRTPLHWHHQPQHF. CDR3 in DNA: TGTGCCAGCAGAACACCGCTACATTGGCATCATCAGCCCCAGCATTTT.

The V call is TRBV7-3, the J call TRBJ1-1; D gene uncertain. Trimming pared 1 base from V and 0 bases from J, leaving 12 bases between. The V gene's germline CDR1 is SGHTA and CDR2 FQGTGA. This CDR3 has 16 amino acids. CDR3 DNA sequence: TGTGCCAGCAGCTTAAATAGGGTCTCGGTGAACACTGAAGCTTTCTTT. Translation: CASSLNRVSVNTEAFF.

The rearrangement links TRBV29-1 to TRBJ2-3; 14 nucleotides agree with TRBD2. With 6 bases clipped from V and 5 bases from J, the junction kept 7 bases outside the gene matches. Germline V gene data show CDR1 as SQVTM and CDR2 as ANQGSEA. The CDR3 is 15 residues long. In DNA, the CDR3 is TGCAGCGTGGGGGGGACTAGCGGGAGTCAAGATACGCAGTATTTT. Translating gives CSVGGTSGSQDTQYF.

V gene TRBV4-1 combines with J gene TRBJ2-7; TRBD2 might be the D (5 bases). CDR1 and CDR2 (germline): MGHRA, YSYEKL. With 0 bases removed from V and 2 bases from J, the gap between germline ends came to 11 bases. The CDR3 sequence is 15 residues long. CDR3 DNA sequence: TGCGCCAGCAGCCAAGATGCAGGAGGAACCTACGAGCAGTACTTC. This encodes CASSQDAGGTYEQYF.

Concerning this clone: One end of the junction does not line up with germline, which may come from a read error. The DNA for the CDR3 is TGTGCCACCCTGACTAGCGGGAGGGCCGCGAACTTC. Translating it yields CATLTSGRAANF. The chain employs TRBV28 and TRBJ2-7; 14 positions agree with TRBD2. The CDR3 sequence is 12 residues long. Germline loops: CDR1 MDHEN, CDR2 SYDVKM.

J is TRBJ2-6 and V is TRBV19; the D is unclear. This CDR3 is built from 16 residues. CDR1 and CDR2 from the germline V gene are LNHDA and SQIVND (reference sequence). V was cut by 5 bases and J by 0 bases, with 11 bases left in between. The CDR3 DNA is TGTGCCAGTAGTCTCTTCAGAGGCTCTGGGGCCAACGTCCTGACTTTC. This gives the protein CASSLFRGSGANVLTF.

This clone was seen a handful of times. The chain links TRBV11-2 to TRBJ2-7; unclear D gene. The V and J ends lost 1 base and 6 bases respectively, with 13 bases between them. Germline loops: CDR1 SGHAT, CDR2 FQNNGV. The CDR3 totals 14 residues. CDR3 residues: CASSLAGPTGEQYF. Written as DNA, the CDR3 is TGTGCCAGCAGCTTAGCGGGCCCGACGGGCGAGCAGTACTTC.

The rearrangement uses TRBV7-2 and TRBJ2-5, with 11 bases that match TRBD1. The CDR3 totals 20 residues. V gave up 0 bases and J gave up 0 bases; unmatched junction bases: 12. Germline V lookup: CDR1 SGHTA, CDR2 FQGNSA. The CDR3 DNA reads TGTGCCAGCAGCTTAGCCCGGACAGGGGGCACTTACTACCACCAAGAGACCCAGTACTTC. Protein: CASSLARTGGTYYHQETQYF.

The rearrangement joins TRBV19 to TRBJ1-5; a possible D gene is TRBD1 (6 bases). V lost 7 bases to trimming and J lost 4 bases, with 17 bases between them. Germline V gene lookup returns CDR1 LNHDA and CDR2 SQIVND (reference sequence). CDR3 length equals 15 residues. Written as DNA, the CDR3 is TGTGCCAGTACTCCAATCGGGGGGCAGAATCAGCCCCAGCATTTT. Translation: CASTPIGGQNQPQHF. Full variable domain (rest looked up from reference TRBV19 and TRBJ1-5): DGGITQSPKYLFRKEGQNVTLSCEQNLNHDAMYWYRQDPGQGLRLIYYSQIVNDFQKGDIAEGYSVSREKKESFPLTVTSAQKNPTAFYLCASTPIGGQNQPQHFGDGTRLSIL.

J is TRBJ2-7 and V is TRBV11-2; D could derive from TRBD1 or TRBD2 (5 bases each). Germline V CDR1 and CDR2: SGHAT, FQNNGV. Trimming took 3 bases from V and 1 from J, leaving 16 bases between them. This CDR3 comprises 16 residues. The chain's CDR3 is CASSLGTLLASYEQYF. The CDR3 bases are TGTGCCAGCAGCTTGGGGACCTTACTTGCGTCCTACGAGCAGTACTTC.

The chain uses TRBV10-1 and TRBJ1-1; the D is unclear. The germline CDR1 and CDR2 sequences are WNHNN and SYGVQD (reference sequence). V was cut by 3 bases and J by 6 bases, with 17 bases left in between. The CDR3 has 15 residues. This CDR3 is CASSEVFGPGAEAFF. CDR3 DNA: TGCGCCAGCAGTGAAGTCTTTGGCCCAGGAGCTGAAGCTTTCTTT.

This chain joins TRBV10-3 and TRBJ1-2; no clear D. The CDR3 contains 12 residues. Trimming removed 6 bases at V and 4 bases at J, with 9 bases between. Per germline, CDR1 ENHRY and CDR2 SYGVKD. CDR3 coding DNA: TGTGCCATCAGAACAGTCGCCTATGGCTACACCTTC. Amino acid sequence: CAIRTVAYGYTF.

The V and J genes are TRBV10-3 and TRBJ2-7; 10 nucleotides agree with TRBD1. From germline, CDR1 is ENHRY and CDR2 SYGVKD. The CDR3 extends over 16 amino acids. V dropped 0 bases and J dropped 2; count of bases not matched to a gene: 4. Here the CDR3 reads CAISESWGTGAYEQYF. As DNA, the CDR3 is TGTGCCATCAGTGAGTCTTGGGGGACAGGGGCCTACGAGCAGTACTTC.

The rearrangement uses TRBV2 and TRBJ2-2; D perhaps matches TRBD2 (7 bases). Per the germline V gene, CDR1 is SNHLY and CDR2 is FYNNEI. The CDR3 runs 17 residues. V was trimmed by 6 bases and J by 7 bases, leaving 24 bases between them. The CDR3 loop is CASSQLRAGGASGELFF. In DNA, the CDR3 is TGTGCCAGCAGCCAACTGCGGGCTGGGGGGGCGAGCGGGGAGCTGTTTTTT.

V usage is TRBV18 and J usage is TRBJ2-7; D might be TRBD2 (5 bases). CDR1 and CDR2 (germline): KGHSH, LQKENI. CDR3 length: 12 residues. The germline V and J ends were trimmed by 4 bases and 6 bases, with 10 bases remaining between them. CDR3 sequence: CASSRELGEQYF. CDR3 coding DNA: TGTGCCAGCTCACGGGAGCTCGGCGAGCAGTACTTC.

This chain uses TRBV5-1 with TRBJ2-7, with 8 bases aligning to TRBD1. Losses at the gene ends were 7 bases for V and 7 bases for J; bases not matched to a gene: 13. This CDR3 contains 14 residues. Germline CDR1 is SGHRS and CDR2 is YFSETQ. CDR3 coding DNA: TGCGCCAGCCGCTGGCAGGGGGCGACGGGGGAGCAGTACTTC. Its protein is CASRWQGATGEQYF.

The J gene is TRBJ2-1, the V gene TRBV13; 12 bases match TRBD2. Germline-derived CDR1 and CDR2 are PRHDT and FYEKMQ (reference sequence). After removal of 2 bases from V and 15 bases from J, the junction contained 5 bases not matched to a gene. The CDR3 totals 13 residues. CDR3 DNA: TGTGCCAGCAGCTTATCGACTAGCGGGAGCCCGTTCTTC. As protein: CASSLSTSGSPFF.

CDR3 sequence (DNA): TGTGCCAGCAGACCGGATCATGGCTACACCTTC. Its protein product is CASRPDHGYTF. This rearrangement joins TRBV7-6 to TRBJ1-2; D ambiguous. V lost 6 bases, J lost 6 bases, and 8 bases lay in between. CDR3 size: 11 residues. Germline V CDR1 and CDR2: SGHVS, FNYEAQ. Full variable domain (remainder filled in from reference TRBV7-6 and TRBJ1-2): GAGVSQSPRYKVTKRGQDVALRCDPISGHVSLYWYRQALGQGPEFLTYFNYEAQQDKSGLPNDRFSAERPEGSISTLTIQRTEQRDSAMYRCASRPDHGYTFGSGTRLTVV.

This clone has only one observation. This chain uses TRBV7-8 with TRBJ2-1, with 7 bases matching TRBD1. Per the germline V gene, CDR1 is SGHVS and CDR2 is FQNEAQ. The CDR3 contains 17 residues. The junction had 12 bases not matched to a gene; V was cut back by 5 bases and J by 2 bases. The CDR3 loop reads CASSPFRSTGPYNEQFF. CDR3 in DNA: TGTGCCAGCAGCCCCTTTCGCTCGACAGGGCCCTACAATGAGCAGTTCTTC.

The gene calls are TRBV7-3 and TRBJ2-3; 9 nucleotides agree with TRBD1. This CDR3 contains 14 residues. CDR1 is SGHTA, CDR2 FQGTGA, per germline. Trimming at V came to 5 bases and at J to 3 bases, leaving 3 bases not matched to a gene. The CDR3 spells CASSPGQGTDTQYF. In DNA form, the CDR3 reads TGTGCCAGCAGCCCGGGACAGGGAACAGATACGCAGTATTTT.

The rearrangement joins TRBV2 to TRBJ2-3; D gene uncertain. Germline V gene data show CDR1 as SNHLY and CDR2 as FYNNEI. This CDR3 contains 13 residues. V lost 6 bases and J lost 0, with 7 bases in between. Here the CDR3 reads CASRQSSTDTQYF. The CDR3 DNA is TGTGCCAGCAGACAGTCTAGCACAGATACGCAGTATTTT.

This chain's CDR3 is CASSSNSVSYEQYF. The CDR3, as DNA: TGTGCCAGCAGCTCCAATAGCGTCTCCTACGAGCAGTACTTC. The V call is TRBV7-2, the J call TRBJ2-7; D might be TRBD2 (5 bases). The V end lost 4 bases, the J end lost 0 bases, and 10 bases lay between the germline ends. Per germline, CDR1 SGHTA and CDR2 FQGNSA. This CDR3 has 14 residues.

The genes are TRBV19 and TRBJ2-3, with 12 bases that match TRBD2. Trimming cost V 4 bases and J 5 bases; bases outside gene matches: 4. This CDR3 comprises 15 residues. The V gene's germline CDR1 is LNHDA and CDR2 SQIVND (reference sequence). CDR3 DNA sequence: TGTGCCAGTAGTACTAGCGGGAGGGCCGAAGATACGCAGTATTTT. It specifies CASSTSGRAEDTQYF.

The chain couples TRBV7-2 to TRBJ1-1, with D tentatively TRBD1 (5 bases). CDR3 length equals 14 residues. Germline values: CDR1 SGHTA, CDR2 FQGNSA. Trimming stripped 2 bases from V and 5 bases from J, with 12 bases between. The CDR3 DNA is TGTGCCAGCAGCTTAAATCAGGGAAGGACTGAAGCTTTCTTT. Translated: CASSLNQGRTEAFF.

About this clone itself: The same CDR3 arises from other DNA sequences in this sample as well. The genes are TRBV7-8 and TRBJ2-7; 9 bases agree with TRBD2. The CDR3 has 14 residues. The J segment lost 4 bases and the V segment lost 5 bases, leaving 6 bases of the junction unmatched. Germline V lookup: CDR1 SGHVS, CDR2 FQNEAQ. CDR3 region: CASSLPGLAYEQYF. The CDR3 nucleotides are TGTGCCAGCAGCCTCCCGGGACTAGCTTACGAGCAGTACTTC.